This T cell receptor (beta chain) was documented in a study of blood T cell repertoires in COVID-19. Study details: From the United States, Italy and Spain came samples of acute and convalescent COVID-19.

Germline CDR1 is SGHRS and CDR2 is YFSETQ. With 4 bases removed from V and 0 bases from J, the gap between germline ends came to 11 bases. CDR3 size: 14 residues. TCRdb keeps only in-frame clones here, not all; method: immunoSEQ multiplex PCR. The table has a few hundred thousand clones, around four fifths seen once; the top ten hold 1% to 1.5%. The sample consisted of peripheral blood. The chain combines TRBV5-1 with TRBJ2-7; the D is unclear. The receptor was derived from a woman in her forties or fifties with acute or convalescent COVID-19. CDR3 sequence reads: CASSPSGYSYEQYV. CDR3 nucleotide sequence: TGCGCCAGCAGCCCCTCCGGGTACTCCTACGAGCAGTACGTC.